This section outlines one T cell receptor beta chain sequence together with its context. Germline is not matched at one junction end, which may reflect a read error. The sample belongs to a study of tumor-infiltrating lymphocytes in primary liver carcinoma. Germline lookup yields CDR1 MNHNY and CDR2 SVGAGI (reference sequence). This CDR3 is 16 amino acids long. RNA and DNA were co-extracted from approximately 20-30 mg of unsorted bulk tissue. The input was approximately 500 ng total RNA; TCR beta cDNA was made from it with a constant-region primer. Libraries for TCR beta were built through three nested multiplex PCR rounds, which together made up a slightly modified ARM-PCR procedure. TRBV1-TRBV30 forward and Cbeta reverse primers drove the first two roughly 10-cycle rounds. TCRdb processed the multiplex PCR reads anew with MiXCR; each CDR3 protein has one entry. Of 100,000 or so distinct CDR3 sequences in the sample, around two thirds are singletons; the top ten hold about 12%.

Material for sequencing was liver tumor tissue from sampling region 2. Subset here: tumor region T2, inferior pole. The chain recombines TRBV6-6 with TRBJ2-1, with 10 positions matching TRBD2. The origin of this receptor is a woman aged 60 to 75 with primary liver carcinoma and hepatitis B virus infection. In DNA form, the CDR3 reads TGTGCCAGCGGTATAATAGCGGGAGGTCACGACAATGTGCAGTTCTTC. As protein: CASGIIAGGHDNVQFF.